The entry that follows covers one T cell receptor (beta chain) sequence. Its antigen is not identified. This specimen belongs to a study of cytomegalovirus exposure and HLA in healthy donors. Background on the study: Around 81% of approximately 400 genotyped donors fell in the Caucasian-associated ancestry cluster.

PCR primers comprised 60 Vbeta and 13 Jbeta primers. TCRdb keeps only in-frame clones here, not all; method: immunoSEQ multiplex PCR. The data show a few hundred thousand clones, around 80% seen once. Findings and limits, study-wide: In presence/absence analyses, roughly uniform sequencing depth across donors was assumed. Data from an earlier analysis indicated that most TCR beta V segments were productive either about 90% or about 30% of the time. A missense DCLRE1C variant was associated with V- and J-gene trimming of TCR beta chains in a later analysis, and an independent cohort replicated the association.

This CDR3 region has 14 residues. Trimming shortened V by 4 bases and J by 4 bases, and 13 bases separated the two germline ends. Per germline, CDR1 LNHNV and CDR2 YYDKDF (reference sequence). The sample consisted of PBMCs. V usage is TRBV15 and J usage is TRBJ1-2; D remains unclear. The TCR comes from a girl aged 2 to 10 in good health and CMV-seronegative. The CDR3 here is CATSTRREFYGYTF. DNA for the CDR3: TGTGCCACCAGCACCCGGAGGGAGTTCTATGGCTACACCTTC. Full variable domain (rest looked up from reference TRBV15 and TRBJ1-2): DAMVIQNPRYQVTQFGKPVTLSCSQTLNHNVMYWYQQKSSQAPKLLFHYYDKDFNNEADTPDNFQSRRPNTSFCFLDIRSPGLGDTAMYLCATSTRREFYGYTFGSGTRLTVV.